Presented here are 9 T cell receptor beta chains from one specimen sequenced in a study of control samples from healthy donors and cancer patients. Here immunoSEQ multiplex PCR was the method, and the copy in TCRdb shows in-frame clones only, minus some. This sample has nearly 200,000 clones, with around 90% found just once. The sequenced sample consisted of blood. These TCRs come from a man aged 30 to 39 in good health.

J is TRBJ2-1 and V is TRBV7-6, with 12 bases matching TRBD2. The CDR3 spans 17 residues. The V segment lost 5 bases and the J segment 0 bases; nucleotides outside the gene matches: 5. Germline-derived CDR1 and CDR2 are SGHVS and FNYEAQ. The CDR3 loop reads CASSPRTSGVSYNEQFF. The CDR3 DNA is TGTGCCAGCAGCCCCCGGACTAGCGGGGTCTCCTACAATGAGCAGTTCTTC.

The chain joins TRBV7-9 to TRBJ2-2; TRBD1 matches 8 bases. The V gene end was trimmed by 1 base and the J gene end by 3 bases; junction bases not matched to a gene: 10. Germline CDR1 SEHNR, CDR2 FQNEAQ (reference sequence). The CDR3 extends over 18 amino acids. In nucleotides, the CDR3 is TGTGCCAGCAGCTTAGGGACAGGGTCCCGGTCCCACACCGGGGAGCTGTTTTTT. Translation gives CASSLGTGSRSHTGELFF. The full variable domain, completed using reference TRBV7-9 and TRBJ2-2, is DTGVSQNPRHKITKRGQNVTFRCDPISEHNRLYWYRQTLGQGPEFLTYFQNEAQLEKSRLLSDRFSAERPKGSFSTLEIQRTEQGDSAMYLCASSLGTGSRSHTGELFFGEGSRLTVL.

The chain is built from TRBV6-5 and TRBJ1-3; D gene ambiguous. Deletions cut 6 bases from V and 0 bases from J, with 12 bases between. Germline V lookup: CDR1 MNHEY, CDR2 SVGAGI. This CDR3 comprises 15 residues. CDR3 bases: TGTGCCAGCAGAGTCGAGGTCAACTCTGGAAACACCATATATTTT. Translation: CASRVEVNSGNTIYF.

V and J are TRBV23-1 and TRBJ1-4; possible D gene TRBD1, 5 bases. TRBV23-1 belongs to the ORF category, with a function that is uncertain. This CDR3 spans 16 amino acids. Deletions cut 4 bases from V and 8 bases from J, with 20 bases between. CDR3 region: CASSLDGTVTREKLFF. The CDR3 region has the DNA TGCGCCAGCAGTCTGGACGGGACTGTAACGAGGGAAAAACTGTTTTTT.

This clone was detected only once. This sequence joins TRBV2 and TRBJ2-1, with 9 positions matching TRBD1. The CDR3 has 14 amino acids. The V and J ends lost 6 bases and 6 bases, in that order; junction bases with no gene match: 6. Germline CDR1 SNHLY, CDR2 FYNNEI. This CDR3 is CASRGTGPINEQFF. In DNA, the CDR3 is TGTGCCAGCAGGGGGACAGGGCCCATCAATGAGCAGTTCTTC.

The V and J genes are TRBV19 and TRBJ1-6; TRBD1 is a possible D gene (5 bases). CDR3 length: 16 amino acids. Germline V gives CDR1 LNHDA, CDR2 SQIVND (reference sequence). Trimming pared 2 bases from V and 8 bases from J, leaving 16 bases between. The CDR3 loop reads CASSILGPGSHSPLHF. The CDR3 nucleotides read TGTGCCAGTAGTATATTGGGACCGGGATCCCATTCACCCCTCCACTTT.

The chain combines TRBV7-8 with TRBJ1-5; 10 positions match TRBD1. Germline assignment: CDR1 SGHVS and CDR2 FQNEAQ. V gave up 5 bases and J gave up 6 bases; unmatched junction bases: 10. This CDR3 spans 16 amino acids. The CDR3 bases are TGTGCCAGCAGCCCGAGGGACAGGGGAATGGGTCAGCCCCAGCATTTT. Translating gives CASSPRDRGMGQPQHF.

This chain links TRBV9 with TRBJ2-1; 7 nucleotides line up with TRBD2. This CDR3 contains 15 residues. Germline CDR1 SGDLS, CDR2 YYNGEE. The V gene end was trimmed by 4 bases and the J gene end by 6 bases; junction bases not matched to a gene: 10. As DNA, the CDR3 is TGTGCCAGCAGCCCCGGGACTACCGGGAGCAATGAGCAGTTCTTC. This gives the protein CASSPGTTGSNEQFF.

This clone showed up just a few times. The chain combines TRBV7-9 with TRBJ2-3; 12 positions match TRBD2. Trimming cost V 2 bases and J 4 bases; bases outside gene matches: 7. Germline CDR1 reads SEHNR; CDR2 reads FQNEAQ (reference sequence). This CDR3 is 17 amino acids long. Here the CDR3 reads CASSLLTSGGFADTQYF. The CDR3 DNA sequence: TGTGCCAGCAGCTTATTGACTAGCGGGGGATTCGCAGATACGCAGTATTTT. Drawing the rest from reference TRBV7-9 and TRBJ2-3, the complete variable domain is DTGVSQNPRHKITKRGQNVTFRCDPISEHNRLYWYRQTLGQGPEFLTYFQNEAQLEKSRLLSDRFSAERPKGSFSTLEIQRTEQGDSAMYLCASSLLTSGGFADTQYFGPGTRLTVL.